Included here is one T cell receptor beta chain sequence, with context. No antigen is known for it. CDR3 length: 14 residues. V lost 6 bases, J lost 0 bases, and 12 bases lay in between. Per the germline V gene, CDR1 is MNHEY and CDR2 is SVGAGI. Here immunoSEQ multiplex PCR was the method, and the copy in TCRdb shows in-frame clones only, minus some. Of 9,000 or so clones in the sample, 60% to 75% were seen once. Repertoires were sampled repeatedly during chemoradiotherapy. This entry belongs to a study of chemoradiotherapy in HPV16-positive cancers. Turning to the study itself: A couple of HPV16-positive patients' cells yielded candidate HPV-specific clones and common motifs.

Study-level results: Candidate HPV-specific clones and E7-related TCR motifs grew in tumor during treatment. Only a couple of HPV16-positive patients supplied the functional HPV-specificity definition.

The source material was tumor tissue, sampled from a patient who underwent chemoradiotherapy. This sequence was found in a human donor with HPV-associated anogenital cancer. This sequence joins TRBV6-5 and TRBJ2-7; D uncertain. CDR3 nucleotide sequence: TGTGCCAGCAGAAAAATGCTTAGCTCCTACGAGCAGTACTTC. It encodes CASRKMLSSYEQYF.